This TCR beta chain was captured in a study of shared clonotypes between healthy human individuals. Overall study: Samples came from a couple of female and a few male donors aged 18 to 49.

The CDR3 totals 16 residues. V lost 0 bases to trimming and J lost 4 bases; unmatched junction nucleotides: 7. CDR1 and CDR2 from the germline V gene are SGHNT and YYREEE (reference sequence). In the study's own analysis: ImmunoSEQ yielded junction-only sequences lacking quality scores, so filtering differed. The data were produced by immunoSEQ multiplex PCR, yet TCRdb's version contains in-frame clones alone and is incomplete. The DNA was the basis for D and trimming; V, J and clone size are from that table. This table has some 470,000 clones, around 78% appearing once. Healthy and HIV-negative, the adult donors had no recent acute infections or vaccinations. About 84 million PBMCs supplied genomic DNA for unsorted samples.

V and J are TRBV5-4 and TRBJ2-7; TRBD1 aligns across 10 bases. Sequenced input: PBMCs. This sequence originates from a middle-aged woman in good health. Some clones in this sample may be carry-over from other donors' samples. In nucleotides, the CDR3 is TGTGCCAGCAGCTTGGTAGGAGGACAGGGGGTTTACGAGCAGTACTTC. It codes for CASSLVGGQGVYEQYF.